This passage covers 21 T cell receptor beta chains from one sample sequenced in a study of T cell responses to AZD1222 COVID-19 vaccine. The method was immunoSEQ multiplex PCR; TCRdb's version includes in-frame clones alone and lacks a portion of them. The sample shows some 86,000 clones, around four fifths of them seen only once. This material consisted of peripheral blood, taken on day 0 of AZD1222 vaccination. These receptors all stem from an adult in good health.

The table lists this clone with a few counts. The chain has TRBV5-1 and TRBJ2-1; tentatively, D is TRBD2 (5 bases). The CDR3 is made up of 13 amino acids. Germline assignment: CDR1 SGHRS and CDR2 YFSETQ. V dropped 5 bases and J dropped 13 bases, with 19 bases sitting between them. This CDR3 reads CASRTRLEESQFF. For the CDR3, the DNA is TGCGCCAGCAGAACTAGACTCGAAGAATCTCAGTTCTTC.

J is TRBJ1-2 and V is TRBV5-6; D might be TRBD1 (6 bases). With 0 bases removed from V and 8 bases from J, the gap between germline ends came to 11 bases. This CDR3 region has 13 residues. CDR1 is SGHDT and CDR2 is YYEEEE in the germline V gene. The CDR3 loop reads CASSLAGVSGYTF. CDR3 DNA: TGTGCCAGCAGCTTGGCAGGGGTGAGCGGCTACACCTTC.

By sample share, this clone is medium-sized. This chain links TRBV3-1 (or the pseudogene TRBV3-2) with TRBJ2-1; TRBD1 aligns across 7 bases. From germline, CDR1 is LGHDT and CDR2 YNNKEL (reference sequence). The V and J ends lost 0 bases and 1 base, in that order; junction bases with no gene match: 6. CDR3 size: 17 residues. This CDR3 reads CASSQDSGQTSYNEQFF. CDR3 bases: TGTGCCAGCAGCCAAGATTCGGGACAGACTTCCTACAATGAGCAGTTCTTC.

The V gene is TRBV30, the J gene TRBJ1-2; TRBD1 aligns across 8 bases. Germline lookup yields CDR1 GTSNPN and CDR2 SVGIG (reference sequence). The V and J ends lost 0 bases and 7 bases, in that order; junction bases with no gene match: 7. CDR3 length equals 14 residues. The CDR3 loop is CAWSVRRQGLGYTF. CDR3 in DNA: TGTGCCTGGAGTGTACGGCGACAGGGGCTTGGCTACACCTTC.

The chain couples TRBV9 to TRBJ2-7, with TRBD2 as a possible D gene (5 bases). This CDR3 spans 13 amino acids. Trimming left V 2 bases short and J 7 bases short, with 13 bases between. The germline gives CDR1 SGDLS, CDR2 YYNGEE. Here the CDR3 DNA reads TGTGCCAGCAGCGTGACCTCATCGGGGGAGCAGTACTTC. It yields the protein CASSVTSSGEQYF.

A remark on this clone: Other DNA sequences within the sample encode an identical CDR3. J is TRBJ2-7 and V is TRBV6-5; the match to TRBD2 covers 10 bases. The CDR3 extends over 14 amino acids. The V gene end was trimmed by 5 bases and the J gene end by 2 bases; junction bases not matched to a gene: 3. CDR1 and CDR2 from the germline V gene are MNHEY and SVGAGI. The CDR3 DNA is TGTGCCAGCAGTAAGCGGGAGGGACCCTACGAGCAGTACTTC. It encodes CASSKREGPYEQYF.

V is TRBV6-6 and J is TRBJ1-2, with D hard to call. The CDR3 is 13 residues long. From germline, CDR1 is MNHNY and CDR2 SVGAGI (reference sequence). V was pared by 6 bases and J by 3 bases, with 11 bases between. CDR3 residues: CASSQERYYGYTF. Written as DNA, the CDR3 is TGTGCCAGCAGCCAGGAGCGCTACTATGGCTACACCTTC.

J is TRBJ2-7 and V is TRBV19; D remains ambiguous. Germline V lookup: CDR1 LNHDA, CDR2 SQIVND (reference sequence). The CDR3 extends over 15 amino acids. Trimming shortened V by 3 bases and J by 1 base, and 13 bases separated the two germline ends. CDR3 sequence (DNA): TGTGCCAGTAGTATCCTCCCTCTCGGATCCTACGAGCAGTACTTC. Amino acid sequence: CASSILPLGSYEQYF.

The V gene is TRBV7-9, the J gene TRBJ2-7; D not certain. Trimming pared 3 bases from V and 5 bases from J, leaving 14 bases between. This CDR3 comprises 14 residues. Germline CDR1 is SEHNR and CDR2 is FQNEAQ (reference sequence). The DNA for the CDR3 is TGTGCCAGCAGCTTCCCACCGAATAGAAACGAGCAGTACTTC. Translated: CASSFPPNRNEQYF.

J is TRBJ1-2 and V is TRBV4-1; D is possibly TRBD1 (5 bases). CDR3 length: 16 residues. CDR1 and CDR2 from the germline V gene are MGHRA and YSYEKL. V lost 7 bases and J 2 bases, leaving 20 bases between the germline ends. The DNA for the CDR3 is TGCGCCAGCACTCCAAGTGCAAATAGACAGAACTATGGCTACACCTTC. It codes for CASTPSANRQNYGYTF.

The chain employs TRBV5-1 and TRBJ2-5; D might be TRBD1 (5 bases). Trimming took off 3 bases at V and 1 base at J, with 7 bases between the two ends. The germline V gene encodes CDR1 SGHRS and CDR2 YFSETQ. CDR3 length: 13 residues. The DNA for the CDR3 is TGCGCCAGCAGCTATACAGGCCAAGAGACCCAGTACTTC. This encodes CASSYTGQETQYF.

CDR3 nucleotides: TGTGCCAGCAGCTTACCGGCGGTTGGGACTAGCGGGAGTAGAGTGTATAATGAGCAGTTCTTC. This translates into CASSLPAVGTSGSRVYNEQFF. The chain couples TRBV7-8 to TRBJ2-1; 14 positions match TRBD2. J gave up 7 bases and V 2 bases, and 19 bases lay outside the gene matches. The CDR3 loop spans 21 amino acids. Germline V gene lookup returns CDR1 SGHVS and CDR2 FQNEAQ.

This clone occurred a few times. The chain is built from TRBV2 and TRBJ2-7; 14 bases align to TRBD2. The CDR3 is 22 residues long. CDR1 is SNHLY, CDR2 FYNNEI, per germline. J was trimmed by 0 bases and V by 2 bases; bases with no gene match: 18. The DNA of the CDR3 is TGTGCCAGCAGTGAAAGGGCAGGGGGCTTGGGACTAGCGGGAGAGATCTCCTACGAGCAGTACTTC. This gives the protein CASSERAGGLGLAGEISYEQYF.

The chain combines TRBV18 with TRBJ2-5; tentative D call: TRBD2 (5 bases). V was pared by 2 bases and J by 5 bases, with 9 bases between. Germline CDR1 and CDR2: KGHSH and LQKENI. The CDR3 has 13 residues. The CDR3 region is CASSPVAGETQYF. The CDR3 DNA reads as TGTGCCAGCTCACCAGTCGCGGGCGAGACCCAGTACTTC.

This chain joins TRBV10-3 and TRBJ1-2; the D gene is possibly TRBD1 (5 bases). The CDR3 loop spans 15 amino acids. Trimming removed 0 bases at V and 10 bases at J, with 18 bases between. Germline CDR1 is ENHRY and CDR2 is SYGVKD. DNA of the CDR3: TGTGCCATCAGTGAGTCGGGGGAAAGGGCGAAAAACTACACCTTC. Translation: CAISESGERAKNYTF.

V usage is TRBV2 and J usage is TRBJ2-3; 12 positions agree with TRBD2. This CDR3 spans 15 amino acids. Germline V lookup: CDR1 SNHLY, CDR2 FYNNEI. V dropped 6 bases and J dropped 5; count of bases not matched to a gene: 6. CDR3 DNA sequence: TGTGCCAGCAGCGTTCTAGCGGGAGGGGGAGATACGCAGTATTTT. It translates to CASSVLAGGGDTQYF.

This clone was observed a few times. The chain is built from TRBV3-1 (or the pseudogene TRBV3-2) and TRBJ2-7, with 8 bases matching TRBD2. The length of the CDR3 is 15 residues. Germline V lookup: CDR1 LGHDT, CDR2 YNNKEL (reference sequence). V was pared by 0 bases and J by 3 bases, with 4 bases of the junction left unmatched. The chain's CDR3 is CASSQDHREGYEQYF. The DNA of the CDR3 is TGTGCCAGCAGCCAAGATCATCGGGAGGGCTACGAGCAGTACTTC.

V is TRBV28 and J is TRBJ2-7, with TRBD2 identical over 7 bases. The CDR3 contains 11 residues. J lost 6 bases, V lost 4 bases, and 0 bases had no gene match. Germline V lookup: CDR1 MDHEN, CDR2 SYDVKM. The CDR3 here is CASSWGGEQYF. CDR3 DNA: TGTGCCAGCAGTTGGGGGGGCGAGCAGTACTTC.

The CDR3 nucleotides read TGTGCCAGCAGTGAAGAGTGGGAACTGCCACGAAACATTCAGTACTTC. Translation gives CASSEEWELPRNIQYF. J is TRBJ2-4 and V is TRBV2; the D is unclear. The CDR3 sequence is 16 residues long. Trimming removed 1 base from V and 6 bases from J, with 16 bases in between. The germline CDR1 and CDR2 sequences are SNHLY and FYNNEI.

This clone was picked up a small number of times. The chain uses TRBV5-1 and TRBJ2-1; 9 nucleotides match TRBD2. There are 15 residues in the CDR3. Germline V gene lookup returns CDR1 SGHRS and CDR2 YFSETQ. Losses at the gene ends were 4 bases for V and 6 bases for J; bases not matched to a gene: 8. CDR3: CASSLRTSALNEQFF. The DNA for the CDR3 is TGCGCCAGCAGCCTCAGGACTAGCGCTCTCAATGAGCAGTTCTTC. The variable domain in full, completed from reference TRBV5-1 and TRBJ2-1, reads KAGVTQTPRYLIKTRGQQVTLSCSPISGHRSVSWYQQTPGQGLQFLFEYFSETQRNKGNFPGRFSGRQFSNSRSEMNVSTLELGDSALYLCASSLRTSALNEQFFGPGTRLTVL.

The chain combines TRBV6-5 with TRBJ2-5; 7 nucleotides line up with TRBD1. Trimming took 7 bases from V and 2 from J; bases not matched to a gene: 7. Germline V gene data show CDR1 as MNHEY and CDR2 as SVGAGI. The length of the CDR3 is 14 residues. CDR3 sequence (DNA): TGTGCCAGCACCATACCAGGGGGACAAGAGACCCAGTACTTC. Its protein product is CASTIPGGQETQYF.